This TCR beta chain was captured by sequencing in a study of blood T cells in healthy people across ages (dated by TCRdb to the mid-2010s). A note on the overall study: In model experiments, roughly one uniquely barcoded TCR beta cDNA molecule per two T cells was captured by template switching. Age-related changes in TCR beta repertoire diversity were measured in the study by deep sequencing normalized with unique cDNA molecular identifiers. Four age groups were formed from the donors: young (average about 16 years), middle-aged (around 40), aged (roughly 59) and long-lived (about 80). For two donors (one aged 18 to 29 and one aged 80 or older), the study analyzed two additional independent replicas of 1 million unique cDNA reads from the same blood draw. Results the study describes overall, beyond this receptor: Bulk unsorted PBMC profiling prevented conclusive comparison of naive and antigen-experienced compartments. As age increased, observed TCR beta diversity per million T cells dropped in a roughly linear way, and a significant reduction was already evident by age around 41. The percentage of naive T cells measured by flow cytometry correlated strongly with observed TCR beta diversity. Estimates of total diversity based on one million sequenced T cells were considered lower bounds and underestimates. Because donor CMV infection status was unknown, age-related changes in expanded clonotypes were potentially confounded. The long-lived group showed more naive CD4+ T cells, fewer expanded clones and increased TCR diversity than the aged group, suggesting age selection.

Comment on this clonotype: The specificity of this receptor is unknown. No base quality values were provided; no much bigger clone lies one nucleotide off.

The protocol used for the library was 5' RACE. Sequencing was carried out with an Illumina HiSeq 2500. A second PCR of about 6 to 11 cycles was run with a J-beta primer mix and a sample-barcoded 5' primer. Each TCR beta cDNA molecule received a unique molecular identifier from a template-switch 5' adaptor carrying 12 random nucleotides. Each sample yielded at least 2.5 million CDR3-containing paired-end reads. All of the RNA was converted into first-strand cDNA using the Mint cDNA synthesis kit, with a TRBC-specific oligonucleotide serving as the primer. All cDNA was treated with uracil-DNA glycosylase and then went through a first 18-cycle PCR with the universal primers M1SS and BC2_uni_R. The paper's processing steps were these. Normalization of each sample was performed by random selection of 1 million high-quality reads, each carrying a distinct molecular identifier. Instead of being binned into consensus sequences, reads that shared molecular identifiers were thrown out. MiTCR, with a Q25 quality threshold and the strictest error-elimination algorithm, was used for CDR3 identification, clonotype clustering and error correction. Lower-bound total TCR beta diversity was estimated with a nonparametric unseen species model using Euler transformation. The public reads were reprocessed in TCRdb via fastp at Q25 and MiXCR, keeping in-frame beta chains. Under each unique CDR3 protein, matching rows form one entry showing the most common genes and DNA. The V and J calls and clone size come from TCRdb's table, not from the authors' own analysis. The sample table records around 1,000,000 distinct CDR3 sequences; approximately 25% of these occur just once. Less than 0.85% of the sample is in the top ten clones.

The donors were about 40 Caucasian individuals from Russia, aged roughly 6 to 90 years, who were systemically healthy. Around 10 milliliters of peripheral blood were collected from each donor into EDTA-treated Vacutainer tubes. Ficoll-Paque density-gradient centrifugation was used to isolate PBMCs, with at least 6 million per sample. Trizol reagent was used to extract total RNA from PBMCs, with at least 5.5 micrograms per sample. For every donor, flow cytometry on a PBMC aliquot measured the percentage of naive CD45RAhigh/CD27high T cells. The sample also formed part of further work on T cells of mothers and their children. The second publication reports: Nine systemically healthy Caucasian individuals, comprising three mothers and their six children, were included as donors. cDNA synthesis used all of the extracted RNA, with 1.5 ug of RNA in each 15 ul reaction. In the second PCR, the M1S primer added sample barcodes and 2-4 random nucleotides. Over 8 million TCR beta CDR3 reads came from each mother, compared with 3.3 million or so reads from each child. Thymic selection similarly shapes TCR recombination output in related and unrelated pairs, with minor effect from inherited differences. Normalized repertoire overlap was always slightly but never significantly higher in related than unrelated mother-child pairs. Persistent microchimeric T cell clones were not detected, at a sensitivity of 95 to 100 clones per million clonotypes. The study used deep NGS to compare TCR beta repertoires of mothers and children, seeking features distinguishing related mother-child pairs from unrelated individuals. Mothers averaged approximately 41 +/- 4 years of age and children averaged around 10 +/- 4 years. After adapter ligation was performed with NEBNext reagents, the libraries were sequenced on an Illumina HiSeq 2000 with 100+100 nt paired-end reads. To prevent cross-contamination, the mother and child libraries were prepared one month apart and sequenced in separate runs. Each donor had between about 450,000 and 2,100,000 distinct TCR beta clonotypes identified. Naive TCR beta clonotypes were estimated from low-frequency clonotypes matched to each donor's FACS-determined naive share, without sorting.

The sequence came from a girl aged 2-10 years in good health. The sample comprised blood.

The CDR3 loop reads CASSLQGSRSYEQYF. The DNA is TGTGCCAGCAGTTTGCAGGGATCTCGGTCCTACGAGCAGTACTTC. Recombination linked TRBV27 to TRBJ2-7; TRBD1 is a weak D gene call, 5 bases matching. V loses 3 bases, J loses 1 base, and the germline ends lie 13 bases apart. The CDR3 has 15 amino acids, counting the end cysteine and phenylalanine. The entry retains the CDR3 DNA only, 45 bases that are in frame from base 1. CDR1 and CDR2 (MNHEY, SMNVEV) derive from the germline V gene (reference sequence).